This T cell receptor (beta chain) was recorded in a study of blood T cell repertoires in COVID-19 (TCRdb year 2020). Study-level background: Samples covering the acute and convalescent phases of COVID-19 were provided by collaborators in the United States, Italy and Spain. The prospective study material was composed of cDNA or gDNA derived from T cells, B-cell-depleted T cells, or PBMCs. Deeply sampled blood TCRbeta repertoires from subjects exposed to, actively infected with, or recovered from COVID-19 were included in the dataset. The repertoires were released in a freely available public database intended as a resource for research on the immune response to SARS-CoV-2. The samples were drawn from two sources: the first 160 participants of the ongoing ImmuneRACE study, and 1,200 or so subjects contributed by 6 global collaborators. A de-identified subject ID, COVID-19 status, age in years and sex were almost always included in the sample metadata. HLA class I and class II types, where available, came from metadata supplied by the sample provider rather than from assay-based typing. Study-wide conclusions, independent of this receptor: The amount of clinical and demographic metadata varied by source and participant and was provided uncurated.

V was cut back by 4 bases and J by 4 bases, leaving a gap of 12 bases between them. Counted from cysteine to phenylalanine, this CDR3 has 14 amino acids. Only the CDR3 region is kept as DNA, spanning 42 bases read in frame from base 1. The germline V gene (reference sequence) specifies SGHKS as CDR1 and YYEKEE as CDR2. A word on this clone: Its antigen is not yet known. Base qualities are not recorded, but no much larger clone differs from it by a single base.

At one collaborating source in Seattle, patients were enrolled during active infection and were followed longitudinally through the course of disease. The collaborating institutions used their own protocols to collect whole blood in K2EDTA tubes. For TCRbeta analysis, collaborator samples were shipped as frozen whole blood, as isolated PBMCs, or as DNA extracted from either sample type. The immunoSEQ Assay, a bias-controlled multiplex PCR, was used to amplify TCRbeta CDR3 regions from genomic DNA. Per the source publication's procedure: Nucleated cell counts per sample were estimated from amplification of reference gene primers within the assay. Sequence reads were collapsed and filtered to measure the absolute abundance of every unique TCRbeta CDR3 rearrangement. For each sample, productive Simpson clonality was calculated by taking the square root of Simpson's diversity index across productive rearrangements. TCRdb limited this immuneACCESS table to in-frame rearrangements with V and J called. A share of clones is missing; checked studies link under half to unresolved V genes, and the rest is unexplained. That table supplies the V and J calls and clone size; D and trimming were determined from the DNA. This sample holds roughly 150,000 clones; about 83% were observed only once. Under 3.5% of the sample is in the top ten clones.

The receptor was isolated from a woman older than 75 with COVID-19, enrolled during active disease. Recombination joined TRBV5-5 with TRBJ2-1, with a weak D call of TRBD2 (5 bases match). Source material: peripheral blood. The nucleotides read TGTGCCAGCAGCCAAAGCGGATCTTACAATGAGCAGTTCTTC. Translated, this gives CASSQSGSYNEQFF.